This T cell receptor (beta chain) was recovered during a study of blood T cell repertoires in COVID-19. Whole-study context: Acute-phase and convalescent COVID-19 samples originated in the United States, Italy and Spain. In each case, the material was cDNA or gDNA derived from T cells, B-cell-depleted T cells, or PBMCs.

Authors' methods: By means of reference gene primer amplification, nucleated cell counts were estimated. Repertoires were generated with immunoSEQ multiplex PCR, while TCRdb's copy carries only in-frame clones and drops some. V and J calls and clone size follow that table, whereas D and trimming were derived from the DNA. The table records more than 150,000 clones, around nine tenths of them present only once. The germline CDR1 and CDR2 sequences are MNHEY and SVGEGT. Trimming stripped 5 bases from V and 2 bases from J, with 10 bases between. CDR3 length: 14 amino acids. The chain carries TRBV6-2 or TRBV6-3 and TRBJ1-3; possibly TRBD1 for D (5 bases). This TCR came from a man between 70 and 80 years old with active or convalescent COVID-19. The sequencing input was peripheral blood. The CDR3 bases are TGTGCCAGCAGTCCCCGACAGACTGGAAACACCATATATTTT. This translates into CASSPRQTGNTIYF.